Shown below are 8 T cell receptor beta chains from a single sample sequenced in a study of cytomegalovirus exposure and HLA in healthy donors. Only in-frame clones appear in the TCRdb table, and some are missing; sequencing was by immunoSEQ multiplex PCR. The table shows 150,000 to 200,000 clones, with around nine tenths occurring only once. Sequencing input: PBMCs. These receptors originate from a woman aged 30 to 39 in good health and CMV-seronegative.

DNA for the CDR3: TGTGCCAGCAGACAACTAGCGGGGGCCGGGGGTGAGCAGTTCTTC. This gives the protein CASRQLAGAGGEQFF. This rearrangement joins TRBV6-5 to TRBJ2-1; 11 positions agree with TRBD2. This CDR3 has 15 amino acids. Germline V lookup: CDR1 MNHEY, CDR2 SVGAGI. Trimming cost V 6 bases and J 9 bases; bases outside gene matches: 10.

The chain recombines TRBV6-5 with TRBJ1-4; tentatively, D is TRBD1 (5 bases). The CDR3 contains 15 residues. Between the trimmed V and J ends, which lost 2 bases and 3 bases, there was a span of 10 bases. CDR1 and CDR2 (germline): MNHEY, SVGAGI. DNA of the CDR3: TGTGCCAGCAGTTACCGGGGGGGGTCTAATGAAAAACTGTTTTTT. This gives the protein CASSYRGGSNEKLFF.

The CDR3 protein is CASSTSKDVLPAGAFF. CDR3 coding DNA: TGTGCCAGTAGTACTTCGAAGGACGTTCTCCCGGCGGGAGCTTTCTTT. This sequence joins TRBV19 and TRBJ1-1; D gene unclear. V was trimmed by 4 bases and J by 10 bases, leaving 25 bases between them. This CDR3 spans 16 amino acids. The V gene's germline CDR1 is LNHDA and CDR2 SQIVND (reference sequence).

This chain uses TRBV4-1 with TRBJ2-7; 9 nucleotides match TRBD1. The V and J ends lost 2 bases and 3 bases, in that order; junction bases with no gene match: 17. This CDR3 spans 19 amino acids. The V gene's germline CDR1 is MGHRA and CDR2 YSYEKL. CDR3 amino acids: CASSQTLGKQGAWFYEQYF. The DNA for the CDR3 is TGCGCCAGCAGCCAAACACTTGGAAAACAGGGGGCATGGTTCTACGAGCAGTACTTC.

This chain uses TRBV7-8 with TRBJ1-4; TRBD1 matches 9 bases. V gave up 2 bases and J gave up 10 bases; unmatched junction bases: 8. The CDR3 sequence is 15 residues long. Per germline, CDR1 SGHVS and CDR2 FQNEAQ. CDR3 loop: CASSLTGGEGRKLFF. As DNA, the CDR3 is TGTGCCAGCAGCTTAACAGGGGGCGAGGGAAGAAAACTGTTTTTT.

Comments on this clone: Mismatch with germline at one junction end may stem from a read error. The chain carries TRBV6-6 and TRBJ2-5, with TRBD2 matching 8 bases. CDR3 length: 15 residues. Germline CDR1 and CDR2: MNHNY and SVGAGI (reference sequence). CDR3 in DNA: TGTGCCAGCAGTGACTCGGGGGGGACGCAAGAGACTCAGTACTTC. As protein: CASSDSGGTQETQYF.

V and J are TRBV29-1 and TRBJ1-2, with a weak D call TRBD1 (5 bases). Trimming pared 7 bases from V and 7 bases from J, leaving 10 bases between. Germline-derived CDR1 and CDR2 are SQVTM and ANQGSEA. The CDR3 loop spans 10 amino acids. CDR3 residues: CSAGVFGYTF. DNA for the CDR3: TGCAGCGCGGGGGTTTTTGGCTACACCTTC. The complete variable domain, with remaining parts taken from reference TRBV29-1 and TRBJ1-2, reads SAVISQKPSRDICQRGTSLTIQCQVDSQVTMMFWYRQQPGQSLTLIATANQGSEATYESGFVIDKFPISRPNLTFSTLTVSNMSPEDSSIYLCSAGVFGYTFGSGTRLTVV.

This chain connects TRBV19 to TRBJ2-1; 7 positions agree with TRBD1. The CDR3 sequence is 12 residues long. Germline-derived CDR1 and CDR2 are LNHDA and SQIVND (reference sequence). The J segment lost 5 bases and the V segment lost 10 bases, leaving 5 bases of the junction unmatched. The CDR3 loop reads CATRQGNNEQFF. CDR3 in DNA: TGTGCCACACGACAGGGAAACAATGAGCAGTTCTTC.